This T cell receptor beta chain was recovered during a study of T cells in Graves' hyperthyroidism and ophthalmopathy. This clonotype was picked up a small number of times. RNA transcripts gave rise to amplified TCR beta CDR3 regions. Carried out on the TCR CDR3, a first-round RT-PCR used the HTBI primer set. TCRdb re-analysed the multiplex PCR reads in MiXCR, keeping a single row per CDR3 protein. Of 700,000 to 950,000 distinct CDR3 sequences listed, around a third are singletons. The CDR3 contains 14 residues. Germline lookup yields CDR1 SGHVS and CDR2 FQNEAQ. V lost 5 bases and J lost 7, with 15 bases in between.

Material: blood. J is TRBJ1-5 and V is TRBV7-8; D may be TRBD1 (6 bases). This clonotype was sampled from a woman aged 40-49 years with Graves' hyperthyroidism. CDR3 residues: CASSEDRKIQPQHF. The CDR3 coding sequence is TGTGCCAGCAGCGAGGACAGAAAAATACAGCCCCAGCATTTT. Full variable domain (outside the CDR3, taken from reference TRBV7-8 and TRBJ1-5): GAGVSQSPRYKVAKRGQDVALRCDPISGHVSLFWYQQALGQGPEFLTYFQNEAQLDKSGLPSDRFFAERPEGSVSTLKIQRTQQEDSAVYLCASSEDRKIQPQHFGDGTRLSIL.